This passage covers 2 T cell receptor beta chains from one sample sequenced in a study of control samples from healthy donors and cancer patients. Clones were sequenced by immunoSEQ multiplex PCR, and TCRdb holds only the in-frame ones, with some missing. The sample gives 100,000 to 150,000 clones, roughly 87% of which show up once; roughly 2% is in the top ten. Sequencing was done on a sample of blood. The receptors shown here come from a man aged 18 to 30 in good health.

This chain uses TRBV19 with TRBJ2-4, with 7 bases matching TRBD1. Per the germline V gene, CDR1 is LNHDA and CDR2 is SQIVND (reference sequence). This CDR3 has 16 amino acids. V shed 2 bases and J 9 bases; nucleotides not matched to a gene: 13. The CDR3 nucleotides read TGTGCCAGTAGTATACGGACAGGCCAGAGAGAAAGCATTCAGTACTTC. Translating it yields CASSIRTGQRESIQYF.

This chain joins TRBV25-1 and TRBJ2-7; 10 positions match TRBD1. Germline trimming cut 6 bases from V and 3 bases from J; bases unmatched to any gene: 11. Germline lookup yields CDR1 MGHDK and CDR2 SYGVNS. The CDR3 runs 16 residues. The CDR3 nucleotides read TGTGCCAGCAGCTTTATCCGGGACAGGGGAGGCTACGAGCAGTACTTC. Its protein product is CASSFIRDRGGYEQYF.